These 21 T cell receptor beta chains share one sample of origin, sequenced in a study of shared clonotypes between healthy human individuals. Measured with immunoSEQ multiplex PCR; TCRdb has only the in-frame clones, and not every one. Here the sample spans 2.5 million or so clones, more than 90% being singletons. Sequencing input: naive CD4+ T cells sorted from blood. The subset here: CD45RA+ positively selected. The receptor source for this set is a young man in good health.

This rearrangement joins TRBV5-8 to TRBJ2-7, with unresolved D. V was shortened by 1 base and J by 2 bases, with 10 bases between the two germline ends. The CDR3 is made up of 14 amino acids. Germline assignment: CDR1 SGHTS and CDR2 YDEGEE. CDR3 nucleotides: TGTGCCAGCAGCTTGATGGTCCCTACCTACGAGCAGTACTTC. It yields the protein CASSLMVPTYEQYF.

Worth noting for this clone: At the DNA level, this CDR3 is encoded by other sequences in the same sample as well. This chain connects TRBV18 to TRBJ2-5; a possible D gene is TRBD2 (6 bases). The CDR3 has 13 residues. V lost 4 bases and J lost 2, with 8 bases in between. The germline CDR1 and CDR2 sequences are KGHSH and LQKENI. The CDR3 is CASSRGTQETQYF. DNA for the CDR3: TGTGCCAGCTCACGGGGGACTCAAGAGACCCAGTACTTC.

The chain couples TRBV6-4 to TRBJ2-7, with 12 bases matching TRBD2. Germline V gives CDR1 MRHNA, CDR2 SNTAGT. Trimming at V came to 5 bases and at J to 3 bases, leaving 11 bases not matched to a gene. CDR3 length: 17 residues. Here the CDR3 DNA reads TGTGCCAGCAGTCGCGCCAGGACTAGCGGGGTTGACTACGAGCAGTACTTC. Protein product: CASSRARTSGVDYEQYF.

This chain uses TRBV7-9 with TRBJ1-4; TRBD1 might be the D (6 bases). Germline V gene lookup returns CDR1 SEHNR and CDR2 FQNEAQ (reference sequence). Trimming stripped 7 bases from V and 7 bases from J, with 13 bases between. The CDR3 runs to 13 residues. CDR3 amino acids: CASKGVQGEKLFF. The CDR3 DNA follows: TGTGCCAGCAAGGGGGTCCAGGGTGAAAAACTGTTTTTT.

The chain combines TRBV6-1 with TRBJ1-5; D is undetermined. Germline V CDR1 and CDR2: MNHNS, SASEGT. V was clipped by 1 base and J by 7 bases, with 5 bases between them. The CDR3 is made up of 12 amino acids. The CDR3 loop is CASSEVRQPQHF. The CDR3 DNA is TGTGCCAGCAGTGAAGTAAGGCAGCCCCAGCATTTT.

The gene calls are TRBV28 and TRBJ2-3; D may be TRBD1 or TRBD2 (6 bases each). The germline V gene has CDR1 MDHEN and CDR2 SYDVKM. V lost 6 bases and J 0 bases, leaving 13 bases between the germline ends. This CDR3 contains 15 residues. CDR3 residues: CASRGWGASTDTQYF. The CDR3 coding sequence is TGTGCCAGCAGGGGGTGGGGGGCTAGCACAGATACGCAGTATTTT.

The chain joins TRBV5-8 to TRBJ1-5; D is ambiguous. The CDR3 has 14 residues. From germline, CDR1 is SGHTS and CDR2 YDEGEE. Trimming cost V 3 bases and J 9 bases, with 16 bases left between them. The DNA for the CDR3 is TGTGCCAGCAGCTGGGCTGGTGGGTATTCGCCCCAGCATTTT. Its translation is CASSWAGGYSPQHF.

CDR3 protein: CASSLNYLNTEAFF. CDR3 DNA sequence: TGTGCCAGCAGCTTGAATTATCTGAACACTGAAGCTTTCTTT. V and J are TRBV11-2 and TRBJ1-1; no definite D call. Germline V gene data show CDR1 as SGHAT and CDR2 as FQNNGV. The V and J ends lost 3 bases and 0 bases respectively, with 8 bases between them. This CDR3 has 14 amino acids.

As DNA, the CDR3 is TGTGCCAGCAGCCTACAGGGGGGAATGGAGACCCAGTACTTC. Residues: CASSLQGGMETQYF. This rearrangement joins TRBV9 to TRBJ2-5, with 8 nucleotides matching TRBD1. CDR1 is SGDLS, CDR2 YYNGEE, per germline. This CDR3 is 14 amino acids long. Unmatched junction bases numbered 7, after V lost 4 bases and J lost 5 bases.

This chain links TRBV2 with TRBJ2-1, with 12 bases that match TRBD2. The length of the CDR3 is 16 residues. Germline V gene lookup returns CDR1 SNHLY and CDR2 FYNNEI. V gave up 6 bases and J gave up 6 bases; unmatched junction bases: 9. For the CDR3, the DNA is TGTGCCAGCAGAGAGCAGGGACTAGCGGGTGGCAATGAGCAGTTCTTC. It yields the protein CASREQGLAGGNEQFF.

This chain uses TRBV5-6 with TRBJ1-6; 8 bases fit TRBD1. The CDR3 extends over 15 amino acids. V was pared by 1 base and J by 11 bases, with 8 bases of the junction left unmatched. The germline gives CDR1 SGHDT, CDR2 YYEEEE. CDR3 sequence reads: CASSLKDRAVTPLHF. The CDR3 DNA is TGTGCCAGCAGCTTGAAGGACAGGGCGGTGACACCCCTCCACTTT. Full variable domain (outside the CDR3, taken from reference TRBV5-6 and TRBJ1-6): DAGVTQSPTHLIKTRGQQVTLRCSPKSGHDTVSWYQQALGQGPQFIFQYYEEEERQRGNFPDRFSGHQFPNYSSELNVNALLLGDSALYLCASSLKDRAVTPLHFGNGTRLTVT.

The CDR3 sequence: CASSDGTYNSPLHF. In DNA, the CDR3 is TGTGCCAGCAGTGACGGAACCTATAATTCACCCCTCCACTTT. The chain has TRBV6-5 and TRBJ1-6; no clear D gene. V dropped 5 bases and J dropped 2 bases, with 7 bases sitting between them. CDR1 and CDR2 from the germline V gene are MNHEY and SVGAGI. The CDR3 totals 14 residues.

V and J are TRBV4-1 and TRBJ1-1; no clear D gene. The germline gives CDR1 MGHRA, CDR2 YSYEKL. The CDR3 sequence is 15 residues long. Trimming removed 5 bases from V and 6 bases from J, with 19 bases in between. CDR3 sequence (DNA): TGCGCCAGCAGCGAGGGCGGGGTTCGCATAGCTGAAGCTTTCTTT. Protein: CASSEGGVRIAEAFF.

CDR3 nucleotides: TGTGCCAGCAGTTGGGGACAGGGACAGCCCCAGCATTTT. Translating gives CASSWGQGQPQHF. The genes are TRBV28 and TRBJ1-5, with 9 bases aligning to TRBD1. From germline, CDR1 is MDHEN and CDR2 SYDVKM. V shed 4 bases, J shed 7 bases, and the junction held 2 bases outside the gene matches. This CDR3 has 13 amino acids. Drawing the rest from reference TRBV28 and TRBJ1-5, the complete variable domain is DVKVTQSSRYLVKRTGEKVFLECVQDMDHENMFWYRQDPGLGLRLIYFSYDVKMKEKGDIPEGYSVSREKKERFSLILESASTNQTSMYLCASSWGQGQPQHFGDGTRLSIL.

This clone was seen a single time. V gene TRBV6-6 combines with J gene TRBJ1-5; 9 nucleotides agree with TRBD1. Germline CDR1 is MNHNY and CDR2 is SVGAGI (reference sequence). Trimming at V came to 5 bases and at J to 6 bases, leaving 5 bases not matched to a gene. The CDR3 spans 14 residues. CDR3 sequence: CASSRTGAGQPQHF. The CDR3 nucleotides read TGTGCCAGCAGTAGGACAGGGGCGGGTCAGCCCCAGCATTTT.

The chain links TRBV6-6 to TRBJ1-4; tentative D call: TRBD1 (6 bases). CDR3 length: 15 residues. Germline lookup yields CDR1 MNHNY and CDR2 SVGAGI (reference sequence). Deletions cut 6 bases from V and 8 bases from J, with 19 bases between. CDR3 coding DNA: TGTGCCAGCAGCCTAGGGGGTGAGGGCAGAGAAAAACTGTTTTTT. Its translation: CASSLGGEGREKLFF.

In its sample, this clone was seen a few times. The J gene is TRBJ1-5, the V gene TRBV18, with D possibly being TRBD1 (5 bases). Germline V CDR1 and CDR2: KGHSH, LQKENI. V gave up 0 bases and J gave up 7 bases, with 10 bases separating them. This CDR3 comprises 14 residues. CDR3 bases: TGTGCCAGCTCACCACCGGGGGTCGGGCAGCCCCAGCATTTT. Translation: CASSPPGVGQPQHF.

The rearrangement uses TRBV19 and TRBJ1-5, with D maybe TRBD1 (5 bases). Germline loops: CDR1 LNHDA, CDR2 SQIVND (reference sequence). Trimming removed 5 bases from V and 1 base from J, with 15 bases in between. The CDR3 sequence is 16 residues long. This chain's CDR3 is CASSGPWGESNQPQHF. The CDR3 DNA sequence: TGTGCCAGTAGTGGCCCGTGGGGGGAAAGCAATCAGCCCCAGCATTTT. Supplemented by reference TRBV19 and TRBJ1-5, the full variable domain reads DGGITQSPKYLFRKEGQNVTLSCEQNLNHDAMYWYRQDPGQGLRLIYYSQIVNDFQKGDIAEGYSVSREKKESFPLTVTSAQKNPTAFYLCASSGPWGESNQPQHFGDGTRLSIL.

The chain has TRBV28 and TRBJ1-1; perhaps TRBD1 as D (5 bases). Germline V gene data show CDR1 as MDHEN and CDR2 as SYDVKM. The CDR3 covers 14 residues. V was trimmed by 7 bases and J by 7 bases, leaving 19 bases between them. The CDR3 is CASTPQDRQLEAFF. Here the CDR3 DNA reads TGTGCCAGCACCCCACAAGACCGACAGCTTGAAGCTTTCTTT.

The CDR3 sequence: CASRAPGGAGRDTQYF. The CDR3 nucleotides read TGTGCCAGCAGGGCACCAGGGGGAGCCGGGAGGGATACGCAGTATTTT. This chain uses TRBV7-8 with TRBJ2-3; D is perhaps TRBD1 or TRBD2 (7 bases each). This CDR3 comprises 16 residues. V was cut by 6 bases and J by 6 bases, with 22 bases left in between. The V gene's germline CDR1 is SGHVS and CDR2 FQNEAQ.

DNA of the CDR3: TGTGCCAGCAGCTTAGCGGGGGGGGACATTCAGTACTTC. Protein: CASSLAGGDIQYF. The rearrangement uses TRBV7-8 and TRBJ2-4, with 7 bases matching TRBD2. CDR3 size: 13 residues. V shed 0 bases, J shed 8 bases, and the junction held 1 base outside the gene matches. Germline values: CDR1 SGHVS, CDR2 FQNEAQ.